These 9 T cell receptor beta chains originate from one sample sequenced in a study of CD8+CD57+ T cells in acquired aplastic anemia. Selection for sequencing was limited to patients who had shown CD8+CD57+ cell expansion by flow cytometry. TCR beta VDJ and CDR3 were profiled, and genomic DNA was the template. TCRdb reprocessed the reads via MiXCR and lists one record per CDR3 protein. Here the sample spans some 170,000 distinct CDR3 sequences, more than 45% being singletons. The sequenced material came from sorted CD4+, CD8+, or CD8+CD57+ T cells (not recorded which) from PBMCs. The receptor source for this set is a human donor with aplastic anemia.

This clonotype was detected many times. J is TRBJ2-7 and V is TRBV11-3; TRBD1 matches at 9 bases. The trim removed 5 bases at V and 6 bases at J, leaving 11 bases unmatched. Germline loops: CDR1 SGHNT, CDR2 YENEEA. This CDR3 has 15 residues. CDR3 loop: CASSPQGGQGGEQYF. The CDR3 region has the DNA TGTGCCAGCAGCCCCCAGGGGGGACAGGGAGGCGAGCAGTACTTC.

This clonotype was counted a few times. The rearrangement uses TRBV28 and TRBJ2-5; 7 bases match TRBD2. J lost 5 bases, V lost 2 bases, and 11 bases had no gene match. From germline, CDR1 is MDHEN and CDR2 SYDVKM. There are 16 residues in the CDR3. CDR3: CASSLAAGDYRETQYF. The CDR3 DNA reads TGTGCCAGCAGTTTAGCGGCGGGGGATTATCGGGAGACCCAGTACTTC.

The V and J genes are TRBV5-6 and TRBJ1-1; weak D call: TRBD1 (5 bases). Germline V gives CDR1 SGHDT, CDR2 YYEEEE. V lost 0 bases to trimming and J lost 3 bases, with 12 bases between them. The CDR3 is made up of 15 amino acids. CDR3 in amino acids: CASSLVGTFYTEAFF. The CDR3 nucleotides read TGTGCCAGCAGCTTGGTTGGGACCTTCTACACTGAAGCTTTCTTT.

This clonotype has a count of ten or more. The chain carries TRBV20-1 and TRBJ1-2; D is undetermined. V lost 2 bases and J 0 bases, leaving 16 bases between the germline ends. CDR1 DFQATT and CDR2 SNEGSKA come from the germline V gene (reference sequence). The CDR3 length is 16 residues. The CDR3 region has the DNA TGCAGTGCTAGACAAAATGAGAGATTAGCTAACTATGGCTACACCTTC. Amino acids: CSARQNERLANYGYTF.

This clonotype was observed at least ten times. The rearrangement joins TRBV10-2 to TRBJ1-6, with TRBD1 identical over 10 bases. The germline CDR1 and CDR2 sequences are WSHSY and SAAADI. This CDR3 region has 15 residues. The ends lost 5 bases at V and 9 bases at J; junction bases unmatched: 7. CDR3 DNA: TGCGCCAGCAGTATAGGACAGGGGGGCACTTCACCCCTCCACTTT. It encodes CASSIGQGGTSPLHF.

Comments on this clonotype: Compared with germline, one end of the junction differs, possibly owing to a read error. The rearrangement links TRBV2 to TRBJ1-1, with D tentatively TRBD1 (5 bases). CDR1 is SNHLY, CDR2 FYNNEI, per germline. The CDR3 is 13 amino acids. This CDR3 reads CTSNGQGITEAFF. CDR3 nucleotides: TGTACCAGCAATGGTCAGGGTATCACTGAAGCTTTCTTT.

In regard to this clonotype: This may be a read error, as it is one base from a much larger clone. J is TRBJ2-1 and V is TRBV5-1; TRBD1 aligns across 10 bases. The CDR3 consists of 15 residues. Germline V lookup: CDR1 SGHRS, CDR2 YFSETQ. For the CDR3, the DNA is TGCGCCAGAAGCTTGGGGGACAGGGGAAACAATGAGCAGTTCTTC. Its protein product is CARSLGDRGNNEQFF.

This clonotype has just one count. This rearrangement joins TRBV5-5 to TRBJ2-7; TRBD1 matches 9 bases. This CDR3 is built from 15 residues. The germline V gene encodes CDR1 SGHKS and CDR2 YYEKEE (reference sequence). The V gene end was trimmed by 4 bases and the J gene end by 2 bases; junction bases not matched to a gene: 7. The CDR3 nucleotides are TGTGCCAGCAGCCCCGACGGGACAGGGACCTACGAGCAGTACTTC. Its translation: CASSPDGTGTYEQYF.

This clonotype was picked up many times. V gene TRBV2 combines with J gene TRBJ2-2; 9 nucleotides match TRBD2. V dropped 9 bases and J dropped 5; count of bases not matched to a gene: 7. CDR3 length: 14 amino acids. The germline gives CDR1 SNHLY, CDR2 FYNNEI. This CDR3 is CASGGGARTGELFF. The CDR3 nucleotides are TGTGCCAGTGGCGGGGGGGCGAGGACCGGGGAGCTGTTTTTT. Supplemented by reference TRBV2 and TRBJ2-2, the full variable domain reads EPEVTQTPSHQVTQMGQEVILRCVPISNHLYFYWYRQILGQKVEFLVSFYNNEISEKSEIFDDQFSVERPDGSNFTLKIRSTKLEDSAMYFCASGGGARTGELFFGEGSRLTVL.